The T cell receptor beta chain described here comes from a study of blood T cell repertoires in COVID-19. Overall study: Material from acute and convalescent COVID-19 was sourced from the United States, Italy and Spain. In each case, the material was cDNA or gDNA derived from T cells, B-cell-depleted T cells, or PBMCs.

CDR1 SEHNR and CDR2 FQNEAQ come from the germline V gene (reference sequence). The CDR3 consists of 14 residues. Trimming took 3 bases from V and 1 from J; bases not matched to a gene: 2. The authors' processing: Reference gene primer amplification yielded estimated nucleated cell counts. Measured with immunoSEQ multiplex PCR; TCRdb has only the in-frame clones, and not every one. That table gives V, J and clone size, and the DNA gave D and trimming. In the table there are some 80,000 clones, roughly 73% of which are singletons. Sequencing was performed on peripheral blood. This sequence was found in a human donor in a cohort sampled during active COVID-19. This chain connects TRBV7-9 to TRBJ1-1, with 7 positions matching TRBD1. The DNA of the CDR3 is TGTGCCAGCAGCTTGGACAGGACGAACACTGAAGCTTTCTTT. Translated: CASSLDRTNTEAFF.